Each of the 23 T cell receptor beta chains below was sequenced from the same sample in a study of OX40 agonist ivuxolimab in advanced cancers. Generated by immunoSEQ multiplex PCR, the TCRdb table keeps only in-frame clones and is missing some. In the table there are 50,000 to 65,000 clones, 84% of which are singletons. Here the sequenced sample was CD4+ or CD8+ T cells sorted from blood, taken in a trial of the OX40 agonist ivuxolimab. The receptor set was obtained from an adult with an advanced solid tumor such as melanoma, head and neck, liver or kidney cancer.

The chain carries TRBV21-1 and TRBJ2-5; TRBD1, the D gene given by the table, was not confirmed from the DNA. Near its end, the DNA agrees better with TRBJ2-7, so the J call may be wrong. TRBV21-1 corresponds to a pseudogene. There are 14 residues in the CDR3. In DNA form, the CDR3 reads TGTGCCAGGTCCCCTGGGACAGACCTCTTCGAGCAGTACTTC. It codes for CARSPGTDLFEQYF.

V usage is TRBV11-3 and J usage is TRBJ2-7; TRBD1 agrees at 7 bases. Germline CDR1 reads SGHNT; CDR2 reads YENEEA. The CDR3 extends over 15 amino acids. Trimming cost V 5 bases and J 1 base; bases outside gene matches: 8. CDR3 nucleotide sequence: TGTGCCAGCAGCCAAAGGGACAGTTTATCCTACGAGCAGTACTTC. Encoded protein: CASSQRDSLSYEQYF.

The chain links TRBV5-1 to TRBJ2-1, with D possibly being TRBD1 (6 bases). Trimming left V 4 bases short and J 5 bases short, with 13 bases between. The CDR3 is 14 amino acids. Germline loops: CDR1 SGHRS, CDR2 YFSETQ. The CDR3 DNA follows: TGCGCCAGCAGCCCAAGACAGGACAACAATGAGCAGTTCTTC. It codes for CASSPRQDNNEQFF.

V is TRBV5-1 and J is TRBJ2-1; maybe TRBD2 (6 bases). Germline V CDR1 and CDR2: SGHRS, YFSETQ. Trimming removed 2 bases from V and 9 bases from J, with 15 bases in between. The CDR3 loop spans 14 amino acids. The CDR3 DNA reads as TGCGCCAGCAGCTTCCCGACTAGTTTCTTTGAGCAGTTCTTC. Translation gives CASSFPTSFFEQFF.

The chain links TRBV7-2 to TRBJ2-5; weak D call: TRBD1 (8 bases). The CDR3 is made up of 14 amino acids. Trimming stripped 4 bases from V and 5 bases from J, with 14 bases between. The germline gives CDR1 SGHTA, CDR2 FQGNSA. CDR3 loop: CASSSDRGGETQYF. CDR3 DNA sequence: TGTGCCAGCAGCTCCGACAGGGGAGGGGAGACCCAGTACTTC.

This chain connects TRBV11-3 to TRBJ2-7; 10 nucleotides align to TRBD1. J lost 3 bases, V lost 5 bases, and 4 bases had no gene match. The CDR3 is 14 residues long. CDR1 and CDR2 from the germline V gene are SGHNT and YENEEA. The CDR3 sequence: CASSRGQGHYEQYF. CDR3 sequence (DNA): TGTGCCAGCAGCCGGGGACAGGGGCACTACGAGCAGTACTTC. Full variable domain (outside the CDR3, taken from reference TRBV11-3 and TRBJ2-7): EAGVVQSPRYKIIEKKQPVAFWCNPISGHNTLYWYLQNLGQGPELLIRYENEEAVDDSQLPKDRFSAERLKGVDSTLKIQPAELGDSAVYLCASSRGQGHYEQYFGPGTRLTVT.

The rearrangement joins TRBV11-2 to TRBJ1-2; weak D call: TRBD1 (5 bases). The germline CDR1 and CDR2 sequences are SGHAT and FQNNGV. CDR3 length: 14 amino acids. Trimming stripped 3 bases from V and 2 bases from J, with 10 bases between. The CDR3 here is CASSLGGANYGYTF. In DNA form, the CDR3 reads TGTGCCAGCAGCTTGGGAGGGGCGAACTATGGCTACACCTTC.

The chain carries TRBV19 and TRBJ2-7; 10 nucleotides match TRBD1. The germline CDR1 and CDR2 sequences are LNHDA and SQIVND (reference sequence). J gave up 3 bases and V 5 bases, and 4 bases lay outside the gene matches. The CDR3 has 14 residues. The chain's CDR3 is CASSSGQGYYEQYF. The CDR3 region has the DNA TGTGCCAGTAGTTCGGGACAGGGGTACTACGAGCAGTACTTC.

This clone was observed a few times. This chain connects TRBV10-2 to TRBJ2-7, with D possibly matching TRBD2 (6 bases). The CDR3 contains 14 residues. The V end was cut by 1 base, the J end by 2 bases, with 9 bases between. The V gene's germline CDR1 is WSHSY and CDR2 SAAADI. DNA of the CDR3: TGCGCCAGCAGTGAGTTGCGGGGAGCCTACGAGCAGTACTTC. This translates into CASSELRGAYEQYF.

This clone was observed a handful of times. The V and J genes are TRBV30 and TRBJ1-4, with D perhaps matching TRBD1 (6 bases). CDR1 and CDR2 (germline): GTSNPN, SVGIG (reference sequence). This CDR3 region has 14 residues. V was pared by 0 bases and J by 8 bases, with 13 bases between. The chain's CDR3 is CAWSVPGGGEKLFF. In DNA, the CDR3 is TGTGCCTGGAGTGTACCCGGGGGCGGGGAAAAACTGTTTTTT. The entire variable domain, with the rest obtained from reference TRBV30 and TRBJ1-4, is as follows: SQTIHQWPATLVQPVGSPLSLECTVEGTSNPNLYWYRQAAGRGLQLLFYSVGIGQISSEVPQNLSASRPQDRQFILSSKKLLLSDSGFYLCAWSVPGGGEKLFFGSGTQLSVL.

V is TRBV27 and J is TRBJ1-1, with D tentatively TRBD1 (6 bases). The V gene lost 2 bases and the J gene lost 11 bases, with 15 bases spanning the gap. The CDR3 covers 13 residues. Germline values: CDR1 MNHEY, CDR2 SMNVEV (reference sequence). In DNA, the CDR3 is TGTGCCAGCAGTTTACTAGGGTCAGGGGACGCTTTCTTT. It translates to CASSLLGSGDAFF.

This clone was recorded at least ten times. This chain connects TRBV2 to TRBJ1-1; no definite D call. V dropped 7 bases and J dropped 1 base, with 10 bases sitting between them. CDR1 and CDR2 from the germline V gene are SNHLY and FYNNEI. CDR3 length: 13 residues. CDR3 region: CASKIGRNTEAFF. CDR3 DNA sequence: TGTGCCAGCAAAATTGGACGGAACACTGAAGCTTTCTTT.

The chain recombines TRBV6-1 with TRBJ1-2; TRBD1 matches 8 bases. J was trimmed by 8 bases and V by 1 base; bases with no gene match: 3. The germline gives CDR1 MNHNS, CDR2 SASEGT. CDR3 length equals 13 residues. The CDR3 region is CASSEGTGNGYTF. CDR3 DNA: TGTGCCAGCAGTGAAGGGACAGGGAACGGCTACACCTTC.

The rearrangement joins TRBV7-8 to TRBJ2-1; D is possibly TRBD1 or TRBD2 (5 bases each). The V gene lost 3 bases and the J gene lost 4 bases, with 13 bases spanning the gap. The CDR3 consists of 15 residues. CDR1 is SGHVS, CDR2 FQNEAQ, per germline. As DNA, the CDR3 is TGTGCCAGCAGCTTTTTCGGGGACCTGTACAATGAGCAGTTCTTC. Protein sequence: CASSFFGDLYNEQFF. Supplemented by reference TRBV7-8 and TRBJ2-1, the full variable domain reads GAGVSQSPRYKVAKRGQDVALRCDPISGHVSLFWYQQALGQGPEFLTYFQNEAQLDKSGLPSDRFFAERPEGSVSTLKIQRTQQEDSAVYLCASSFFGDLYNEQFFGPGTRLTVL.

The V call is TRBV4-3, the J call TRBJ2-7; TRBD2 aligns across 9 bases. Germline V CDR1 and CDR2: LGHNA, YSLEER. This CDR3 has 16 amino acids. With V trimmed by 1 base and J by 1 base, 5 bases remained unmatched. In DNA form, the CDR3 reads TGCGCCAGCAGCCAAGGGCTAGCGGGGACATCCTACGAGCAGTACTTC. The encoded protein is CASSQGLAGTSYEQYF.

The J gene is TRBJ2-2, the V gene TRBV4-1, with 8 bases aligning to TRBD2. V trimming: 0 bases; J trimming: 2 bases; junction bases outside the gene matches: 8. The CDR3 contains 18 residues. The germline CDR1 and CDR2 sequences are MGHRA and YSYEKL. As DNA, the CDR3 is TGCGCCAGCAGCCAAGAAGGAGCGGGGGTGGCTAACACCGGGGAGCTGTTTTTT. Translation: CASSQEGAGVANTGELFF.

This clone was seen only once. This chain connects TRBV19 to TRBJ2-1, with a weak D call TRBD2 (6 bases). The germline V and J ends were trimmed by 10 bases and 6 bases, with 16 bases remaining between them. The CDR3 is 13 amino acids. Germline CDR1 and CDR2: LNHDA and SQIVND (reference sequence). Written as DNA, the CDR3 is TGTGCCACGCGGGACCGCCGATTCAATGAGCAGTTCTTC. Translated, it gives CATRDRRFNEQFF.

J is TRBJ1-2 and V is TRBV4-1; D is possibly TRBD1 (6 bases). Trimming stripped 1 base from V and 6 bases from J, with 24 bases between. The germline V gene encodes CDR1 MGHRA and CDR2 YSYEKL. The CDR3 covers 18 residues. CDR3 amino acids: CASSQGWGRGKEWHGYTF. CDR3 nucleotide sequence: TGCGCCAGCAGCCAAGGATGGGGTAGGGGGAAAGAGTGGCATGGCTACACCTTC.

This chain connects TRBV7-8 to TRBJ1-5, with a possible D match to TRBD1 (6 bases). CDR3 length: 16 amino acids. Trimming took off 3 bases at V and 4 bases at J, with 16 bases between the two ends. Germline V gives CDR1 SGHVS, CDR2 FQNEAQ. CDR3 coding DNA: TGTGCCAGCAGCTTCCTGTATACAGGGCTTAATCAGCCCCAGCATTTT. This gives the protein CASSFLYTGLNQPQHF. Using reference TRBV7-8 and TRBJ1-5 for the parts outside the CDR3, the full variable domain is GAGVSQSPRYKVAKRGQDVALRCDPISGHVSLFWYQQALGQGPEFLTYFQNEAQLDKSGLPSDRFFAERPEGSVSTLKIQRTQQEDSAVYLCASSFLYTGLNQPQHFGDGTRLSIL.

The chain carries TRBV6-5 and TRBJ2-7; the D gene is possibly TRBD1 (5 bases). Germline CDR1 and CDR2: MNHEY and SVGAGI. V gave up 2 bases and J gave up 7 bases, with 18 bases separating them. The CDR3 is made up of 15 amino acids. The CDR3 coding sequence is TGTGCCAGCAGTTACCGTAGTGGGGCTGGTGATGAGCAGTACTTC. Protein product: CASSYRSGAGDEQYF.

The V call is TRBV11-3, the J call TRBJ2-3; 12 bases agree with TRBD1. V shed 1 base and J 6 bases; nucleotides not matched to a gene: 8. This CDR3 is 17 amino acids long. Germline CDR1 and CDR2: SGHNT and YENEEA. CDR3 nucleotide sequence: TGTGCCAGCAGCTTAGCCACCGGGACAGGGGGCTCCGATACGCAGTATTTT. Residues: CASSLATGTGGSDTQYF.

This clone came up once. The chain joins TRBV2 to TRBJ1-2; no firm D call. CDR3 size: 17 residues. Germline loops: CDR1 SNHLY, CDR2 FYNNEI. The V end lost 7 bases, the J end lost 3 bases, and 24 bases lay between the germline ends. The CDR3: CASTGKGLVLVDYGYTF. The DNA for the CDR3 is TGTGCCAGCACGGGAAAAGGTCTGGTTCTGGTTGACTATGGCTACACCTTC. Full variable domain (outside the CDR3, taken from reference TRBV2 and TRBJ1-2): EPEVTQTPSHQVTQMGQEVILRCVPISNHLYFYWYRQILGQKVEFLVSFYNNEISEKSEIFDDQFSVERPDGSNFTLKIRSTKLEDSAMYFCASTGKGLVLVDYGYTFGSGTRLTVV.

The V call is TRBV7-2, the J call TRBJ1-2; D gene uncertain. Germline V lookup: CDR1 SGHTA, CDR2 FQGNSA. The germline V and J ends were trimmed by 5 bases and 2 bases, with 12 bases remaining between them. The CDR3 length is 14 residues. The CDR3 bases are TGTGCCAGCAGCCCAGAGGCCAGAAACTATGGCTACACCTTC. Encoded protein: CASSPEARNYGYTF.